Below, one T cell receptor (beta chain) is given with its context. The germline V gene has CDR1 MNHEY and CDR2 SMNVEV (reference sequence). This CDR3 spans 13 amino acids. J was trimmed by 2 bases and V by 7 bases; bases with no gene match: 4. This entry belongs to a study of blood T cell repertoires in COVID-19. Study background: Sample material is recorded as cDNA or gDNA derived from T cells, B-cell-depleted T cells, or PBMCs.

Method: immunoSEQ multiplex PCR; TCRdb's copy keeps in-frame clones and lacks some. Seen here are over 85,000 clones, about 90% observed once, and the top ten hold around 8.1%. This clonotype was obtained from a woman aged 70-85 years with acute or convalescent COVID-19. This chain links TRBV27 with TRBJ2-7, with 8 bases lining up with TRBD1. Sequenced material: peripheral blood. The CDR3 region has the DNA TGTGCCAGCAAACCGGGACAGGCCTACGAGCAGTACTTC. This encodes CASKPGQAYEQYF.